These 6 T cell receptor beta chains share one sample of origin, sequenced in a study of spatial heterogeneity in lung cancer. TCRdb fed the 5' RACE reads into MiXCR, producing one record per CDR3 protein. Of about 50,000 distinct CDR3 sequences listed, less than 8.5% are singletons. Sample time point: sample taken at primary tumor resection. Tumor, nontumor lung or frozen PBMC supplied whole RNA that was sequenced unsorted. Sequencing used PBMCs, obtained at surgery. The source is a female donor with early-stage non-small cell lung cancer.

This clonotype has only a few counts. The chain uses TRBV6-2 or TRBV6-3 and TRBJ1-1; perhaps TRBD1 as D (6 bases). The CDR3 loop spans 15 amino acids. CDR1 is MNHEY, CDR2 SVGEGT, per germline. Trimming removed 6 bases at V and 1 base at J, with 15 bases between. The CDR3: CASRRPGQSNTEAFF. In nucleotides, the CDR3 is TGTGCCAGCAGGCGCCCGGGACAATCGAACACTGAAGCTTTCTTT.

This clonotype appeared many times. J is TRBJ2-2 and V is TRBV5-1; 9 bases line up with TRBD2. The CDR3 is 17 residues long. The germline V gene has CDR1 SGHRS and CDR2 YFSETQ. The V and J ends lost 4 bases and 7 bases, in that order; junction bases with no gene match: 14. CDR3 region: CASSDRSAGGQFGELFF. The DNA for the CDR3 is TGCGCCAGCAGCGATCGATCAGCGGGGGGCCAATTCGGGGAGCTGTTTTTT.

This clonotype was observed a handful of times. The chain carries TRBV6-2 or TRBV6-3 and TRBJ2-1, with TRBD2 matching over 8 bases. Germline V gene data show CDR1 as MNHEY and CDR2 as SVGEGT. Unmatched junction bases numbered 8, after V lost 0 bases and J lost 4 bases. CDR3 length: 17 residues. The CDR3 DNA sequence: TGTGCCAGCAGTTACTCCCCCCCGCGGGGGGTGTACAATGAGCAGTTCTTC. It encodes CASSYSPPRGVYNEQFF.

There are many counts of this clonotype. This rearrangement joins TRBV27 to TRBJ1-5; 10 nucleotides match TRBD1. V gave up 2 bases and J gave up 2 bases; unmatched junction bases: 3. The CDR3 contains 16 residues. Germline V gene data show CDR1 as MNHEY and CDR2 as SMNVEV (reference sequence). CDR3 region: CASSLLGTGGNQPQHF. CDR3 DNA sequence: TGTGCCAGCAGTTTACTTGGGACAGGGGGCAATCAGCCCCAGCATTTT.

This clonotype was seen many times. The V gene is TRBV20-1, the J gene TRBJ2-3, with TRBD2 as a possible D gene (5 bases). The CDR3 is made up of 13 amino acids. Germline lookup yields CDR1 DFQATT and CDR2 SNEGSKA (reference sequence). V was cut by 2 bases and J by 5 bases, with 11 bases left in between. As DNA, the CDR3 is TGCAGTGCTAGAACTAGTTGGGGAGATACGCAGTATTTT. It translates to CSARTSWGDTQYF.

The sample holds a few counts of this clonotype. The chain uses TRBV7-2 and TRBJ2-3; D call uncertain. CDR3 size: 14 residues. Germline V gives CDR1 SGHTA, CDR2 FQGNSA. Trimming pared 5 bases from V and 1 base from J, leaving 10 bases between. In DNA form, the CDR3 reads TGTGCCAGCAGCCCCCTTTGGGGCACAGATACGCAGTATTTT. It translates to CASSPLWGTDTQYF.